This T cell receptor beta chain came from a study of T cells in Graves' hyperthyroidism and ophthalmopathy. Study as a whole: Before treatment of any kind, peripheral blood was taken at initial diagnosis. Study findings and constraints: The model's output predicted ophthalmopathy at a median of 6.5 months prior to onset. Most thyroid clonotypes that were expanded above 0.001 also turned up in blood. Ophthalmopathy could be told apart from stable hyperthyroidism with a 13 V-J model.

Turning to this clonotype: The target antigen is unknown.

Using RNA transcripts as the source, TCR beta CDR3 regions were amplified. First-round RT-PCR with HTBI primers amplified the TCR CDR3 region. Using its own MiXCR run on the multiplex PCR reads, TCRdb lists one record per CDR3 protein. The table lists 270,000 or so distinct CDR3 sequences, approximately 16% of them singletons. The germline V gene encodes CDR1 ENHRY and CDR2 SYGVKD. The CDR3 covers 15 residues. J lost 6 bases, V lost 6 bases, and 10 bases had no gene match. The sequence derives from a woman aged 50 to 60 with Graves' hyperthyroidism that later progressed to Graves' ophthalmopathy. The chain has TRBV10-3 and TRBJ2-3; 9 nucleotides agree with TRBD2. Sequencing was done on a sample of blood. As DNA, the CDR3 is TGTGCCATCAGCCCCGGCGGGAGGGAGGGCGATACGCAGTATTTT. This codes for CAISPGGREGDTQYF.